The T cell receptor (beta chain) described here comes from a study of cytomegalovirus exposure and HLA in healthy donors. CDR3 length: 18 amino acids. Trimming at V came to 1 base and at J to 2 bases, leaving 7 bases not matched to a gene. Germline lookup yields CDR1 ENHRY and CDR2 SYGVKD. PCR was performed using 60 Vbeta and 13 Jbeta primers. The assay was immunoSEQ multiplex PCR, and TCRdb's table has in-frame clones only and misses some. This table lists 60,000 to 80,000 clones. General study results and limits: Fewer N-insertions than the roughly 650-donor mean were reportedly shown by an Asian-associated ancestry cluster in a later analysis.

With respect to this clone: Its antigen is currently unknown.

Donors showed nominal health when sampled, although they likely had unrecorded immune exposures. The V and J genes are TRBV10-3 and TRBJ2-3; TRBD2 matches 12 bases. Sequencing used PBMCs. This clonotype was sampled from a man aged 40-49 years in good health and CMV-seronegative. For the CDR3, the DNA is TGTGCCATCAGTGAGTTTCGGCCTAGCGGGGGGGCCACAGATACGCAGTATTTT. Protein sequence: CAISEFRPSGGATDTQYF.